This TCR beta chain was recorded in a study of OX40 agonist ivuxolimab in advanced cancers. Between the trimmed V and J ends, which lost 4 bases and 4 bases, there was a span of 23 bases. Germline lookup yields CDR1 SGHNT and CDR2 YYREEE (reference sequence). This CDR3 is built from 17 residues. Using immunoSEQ multiplex PCR, the repertoire was profiled, and TCRdb retains in-frame clones only, with some absent. Of roughly 71,000 clones listed, about 79% were seen once; the top ten hold 1.5% to 2%. J is TRBJ1-2 and V is TRBV5-4, with D possibly matching TRBD1 (5 bases). The sequencing used CD4+ or CD8+ T cells sorted from blood, collected in a trial of the OX40 agonist ivuxolimab. The TCR was taken from an adult with an advanced solid tumor such as melanoma, head and neck, liver or kidney cancer. The DNA for the CDR3 is TGTGCCAGCAGCCCCCCATTGGGGGATCAGGTCGTCTATGGCTACACCTTC. Translation gives CASSPPLGDQVVYGYTF.